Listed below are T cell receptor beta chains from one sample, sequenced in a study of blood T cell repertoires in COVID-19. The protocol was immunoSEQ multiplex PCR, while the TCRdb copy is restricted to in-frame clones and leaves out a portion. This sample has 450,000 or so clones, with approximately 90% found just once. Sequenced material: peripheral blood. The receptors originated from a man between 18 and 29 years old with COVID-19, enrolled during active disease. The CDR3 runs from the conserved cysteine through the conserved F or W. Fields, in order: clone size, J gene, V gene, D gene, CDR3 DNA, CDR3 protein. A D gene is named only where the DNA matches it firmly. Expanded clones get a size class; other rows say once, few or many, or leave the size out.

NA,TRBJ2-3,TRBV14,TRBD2,TGTGCCAGCAGCCAGCTAGCGGCCACCCAAGATACGCAGTATTTT,CASSQLAATQDTQYF
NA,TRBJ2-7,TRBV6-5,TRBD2,TGTGCCAGCAGTTACTCGGGCGGGGAGGGTTACGAGCAGTACTTC,CASSYSGGEGYEQYF
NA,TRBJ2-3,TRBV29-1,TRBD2,TGCAGCGTTGAAGGCCCGGGGGGGAGGGCCTCAGATACGCAGTATTTT,CSVEGPGGRASDTQYF
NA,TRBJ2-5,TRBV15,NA,TGTGCCACCAGCAGAGATTTCGGTGAGACCCAGTACTTC,CATSRDFGETQYF
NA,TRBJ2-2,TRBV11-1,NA,TGTGCCAGCAGCTTAGATACAGTTACCACCGGGGAGCTGTTTTTT,CASSLDTVTTGELFF
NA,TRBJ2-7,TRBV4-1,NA,TGCGCCAGCAGCCAACGGGACACCGCTGGGGACGAGCAGTACTTC,CASSQRDTAGDEQYF
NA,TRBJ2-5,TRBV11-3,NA,TGTGCCAGCAGCTTAGCCCGGGTAGAGACCCAGTACTTC,CASSLARVETQYF
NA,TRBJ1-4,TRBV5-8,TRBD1,TGTGCCAGCAGCTTGTGGACAGGGGGAGGGGAAAAACTGTTTTTT,CASSLWTGGGEKLFF
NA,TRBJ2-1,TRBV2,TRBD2,TGTGCCAGCAGCCCCACTAGCGGGAGGGGACAGTTCTTC,CASSPTSGRGQFF
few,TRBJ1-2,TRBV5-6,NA,TGTGCCAGCAGCCCTTGGACACTACGTTACGATGGCTACACCTTC,CASSPWTLRYDGYTF
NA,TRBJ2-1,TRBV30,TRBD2,TGTGCCTGGAGTAGTCTAGCGGGCCCTTACACTGAGCAGTTCTTC,CAWSSLAGPYTEQFF
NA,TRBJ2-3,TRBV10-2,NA,TGCGCCAGCAGCATGGAGGTACCCATTCTTACAGATACGCAGTATTTT,CASSMEVPILTDTQYF
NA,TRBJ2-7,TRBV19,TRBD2,TGTGCCACACTAGCGCCTTCCTACGAGCAGTACTTC,CATLAPSYEQYF
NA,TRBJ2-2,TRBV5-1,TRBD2,TGCGCCAGCAGCTTGAATAACGCGGGGGGCCTAAACACCGGGGAGCTGTTTTTT,CASSLNNAGGLNTGELFF
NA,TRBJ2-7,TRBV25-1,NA,TGTGCCAGCAGTAGGGCAGGGGTCAACTACGAGCAGTACTTC,CASSRAGVNYEQYF
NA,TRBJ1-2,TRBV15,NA,TGTGCCACCAGCTCAAACCGGGACATACAGGACCGCTACACCTTC,CATSSNRDIQDRYTF
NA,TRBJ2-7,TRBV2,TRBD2,TGTGCCAGCAGGGCCTCGGGACTAGACCCCTACGAGCAGTACTTC,CASRASGLDPYEQYF
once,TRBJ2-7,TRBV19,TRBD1,TGTGCCAGTAGTATCTTCGGACAGGGTACCGAGCAGTACTTC,CASSIFGQGTEQYF
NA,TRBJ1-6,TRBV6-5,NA,TGTGCCAGCAGTTACGAGGGAAGCGGGGTTAATTCACCCCTCCACTTT,CASSYEGSGVNSPLHF
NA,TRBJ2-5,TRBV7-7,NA,TGTGCCAGCAGCTTAGGGACAGAAGAGACCCAGTACTTC,CASSLGTEETQYF
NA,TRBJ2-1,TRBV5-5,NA,TGTGCCAGCAGCACTAGTGGAGATGAGCAGTTCTTC,CASSTSGDEQFF
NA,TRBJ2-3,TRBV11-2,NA,TGTGCCAGCAGCTGCCCACTAGACACTATCTCAGATACGCAGTATTTT,CASSCPLDTISDTQYF
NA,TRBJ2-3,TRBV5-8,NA,TGTGCCAGCAGACCCGACAGGAGGGATACGCAGTATTTT,CASRPDRRDTQYF
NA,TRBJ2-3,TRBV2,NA,TGTGCCAGCAGTGATTGGGGCGGGGCTAGCACAGATACGCAGTATTTT,CASSDWGGASTDTQYF
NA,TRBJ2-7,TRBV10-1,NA,TGCGCCCCGGACAGTCCTTCCTACGAGCAGTACTTC,CAPDSPSYEQYF
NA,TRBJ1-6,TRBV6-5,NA,TGTGCCAGCAAGAAACAAGTGGCCTATAATTCACCCCTCCACTTT,CASKKQVAYNSPLHF
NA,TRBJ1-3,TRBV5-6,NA,TGTGCCAGCAGCTTGAGGGGCCCTGGAAACACCATATATTTT,CASSLRGPGNTIYF
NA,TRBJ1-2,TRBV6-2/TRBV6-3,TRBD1,TGTGCCAGCAGTTACTCGACAGGGGCCCTGAGCTATGGCTACACCTTC,CASSYSTGALSYGYTF
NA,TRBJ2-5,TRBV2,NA,TGTGCCAGCAGTGACGGGTTGGGGAGTGGGGAGACCCAGTACTTC,CASSDGLGSGETQYF
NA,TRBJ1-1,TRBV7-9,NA,TGTGCCAGCTCTGGCGGCACTGAAGCTTTCTTT,CASSGGTEAFF
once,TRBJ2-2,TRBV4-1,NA,TGCGCCAGCAGCCAAGATCCGGAGGTGGCCGGGGAGCTGTTTTTT,CASSQDPEVAGELFF
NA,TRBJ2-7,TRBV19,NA,TGTGCCAGTAGTCTTAGAGGACAGCCTACCTACGAGCAGTACTTC,CASSLRGQPTYEQYF
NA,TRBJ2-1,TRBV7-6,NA,TGTGCCAGCAGCTTAGGACTAGAGAACAATGAGCAGTTCTTC,CASSLGLENNEQFF
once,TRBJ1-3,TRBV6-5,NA,TGTGCCACCACCCGGGGGAACGGAAACACCATATATTTT,CATTRGNGNTIYF
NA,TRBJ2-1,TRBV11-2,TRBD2,TGTGCCAGCAGCTATTTACGACTAGCGGGGCTTTACAATGAGCAGTTCTTC,CASSYLRLAGLYNEQFF
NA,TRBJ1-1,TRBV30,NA,TGTGCCTGGTCCGGTTGGGGGCGCGAAGCTTTCTTT,CAWSGWGREAFF
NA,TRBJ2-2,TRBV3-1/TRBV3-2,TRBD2,TGTGCCAGCAGCCAAGGGCTAGCGGGGAACACCGGGGAGCTGTTTTTT,CASSQGLAGNTGELFF
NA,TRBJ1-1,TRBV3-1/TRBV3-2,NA,TGTGCCAGCAGCCCCCTGTGGGGGCCCGGCACTGAAGCTTTCTTT,CASSPLWGPGTEAFF
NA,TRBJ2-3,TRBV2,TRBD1,TGTGCCAGCAGTGAACTGACAGGGTTCAGCACAGATACGCAGTATTTT,CASSELTGFSTDTQYF
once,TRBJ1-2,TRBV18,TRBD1,TGTGCCAGCTCGACCGGGACAGGGGGCCGGGGCTATGGCTACACCTTC,CASSTGTGGRGYGYTF
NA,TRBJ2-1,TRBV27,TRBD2,TGTGCCAGCAGTTTGCTAGCGGGAGGATTGGTTACCGACAATGAGCAGTTCTTC,CASSLLAGGLVTDNEQFF
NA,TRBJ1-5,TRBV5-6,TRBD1,TGTGCCAGCAGCTTTTTCGACAGGGGAGTCAATCAGCCCCAGCATTTT,CASSFFDRGVNQPQHF
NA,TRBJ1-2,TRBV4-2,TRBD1,TGTGCCAGCAGCCAAGTGGGCAGGGGGTCCCATGGCTACACCTTC,CASSQVGRGSHGYTF
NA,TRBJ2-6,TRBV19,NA,TGTGCCAGCGGTGAGGGGGCTGGGGCCAACGTCCTGACTTTC,CASGEGAGANVLTF